The clone carrying this TCR beta chain was seen a few times. What it binds is not known. TCRdb independently ran MiXCR on the RT-PCR reads; one entry per CDR3 protein. The sample gives about 700,000 distinct CDR3 sequences, 11% to 15% of which show up once; 7.6% is in the top ten. The CDR3 totals 14 residues. CDR1 and CDR2 from the germline V gene are KGHDR and SFDVKD. The V end was cut by 4 bases, the J end by 6 bases, with 13 bases between. This record comes from a study of response to subunit inactivated influenza vaccine. Study-wide results and limits: Researchers suggested that each seasonal influenza vaccination recruits few new T cells.

The V and J genes are TRBV24-1 and TRBJ2-3; D is ambiguous. The input for sequencing was PBMCs from blood, taken 14 to 15 days before vaccination. The clonotype comes from a man aged 45-65 years who received an inactivated influenza vaccine. The DNA for the CDR3 is TGTGCCACCAGTGAGCAGACCAGCAAGGATACGCAGTATTTT. Translation gives CATSEQTSKDTQYF.